Shown below are 6 T cell receptor beta chains from a single sample sequenced in a study of T cell changes during pregnancy in multiple sclerosis. The table came from immunoSEQ multiplex PCR; TCRdb's copy has only in-frame clones and leaves some out. The data hold 35,000 to 45,000 clones, with about 92% observed a single time. Sequences were derived from peripheral blood, sampled in the third trimester of pregnancy. The receptors derive from a female donor in good health, enrolled as a control in a pregnancy study.

This clone has only one observation. The gene calls are TRBV2 and TRBJ1-2; 7 positions match TRBD1. CDR1 SNHLY and CDR2 FYNNEI come from the germline V gene. The CDR3 consists of 12 residues. J gave up 0 bases and V 9 bases, and 1 base lay outside the gene matches. As DNA, the CDR3 is TGTGCCAGAGGGACAGCTAACTATGGCTACACCTTC. This gives the protein CARGTANYGYTF. Supplemented by reference TRBV2 and TRBJ1-2, the full variable domain reads EPEVTQTPSHQVTQMGQEVILRCVPISNHLYFYWYRQILGQKVEFLVSFYNNEISEKSEIFDDQFSVERPDGSNFTLKIRSTKLEDSAMYFCARGTANYGYTFGSGTRLTVV.

V is TRBV14 and J is TRBJ2-3; 7 positions match TRBD1. The CDR3 extends over 15 amino acids. Germline trimming cut 4 bases from V and 2 bases from J; bases unmatched to any gene: 6. Germline V CDR1 and CDR2: SGHDN, FVKESK. Here the CDR3 DNA reads TGTGCCAGCAGCCGAGGACAGGATTTCACAGATACGCAGTATTTT. This codes for CASSRGQDFTDTQYF.

This clone qualifies as medium-sized. The J gene is TRBJ1-1, the V gene TRBV6-5; no clear D gene. Per the germline V gene, CDR1 is MNHEY and CDR2 is SVGAGI. Trimming pared 0 bases from V and 0 bases from J, leaving 8 bases between. The CDR3 contains 15 residues. CDR3 DNA sequence: TGTGCCAGCAGTTACTCGCCGGAGCTGAACACTGAAGCTTTCTTT. This codes for CASSYSPELNTEAFF.

This chain links TRBV28 with TRBJ1-2, with 11 bases matching TRBD1. This CDR3 has 15 residues. Germline V gene data show CDR1 as MDHEN and CDR2 as SYDVKM. J was trimmed by 7 bases and V by 8 bases; bases with no gene match: 12. The CDR3 DNA reads TGTGCCAGCGAAACTCTGGGACAGGGGGACTTTGGCTACACCTTC. This codes for CASETLGQGDFGYTF.

This clone has just a few counts. The genes are TRBV9 and TRBJ2-3; 8 nucleotides agree with TRBD2. Germline CDR1 reads SGDLS; CDR2 reads YYNGEE. The CDR3 is 14 residues long. The trim removed 5 bases at V and 2 bases at J, leaving 4 bases unmatched. The CDR3: CASSKAGATDTQYF. The CDR3, as DNA: TGTGCCAGCAGTAAAGCGGGAGCCACAGATACGCAGTATTTT.

V is TRBV6-5 and J is TRBJ1-1; a weak D match, TRBD1 (6 bases). Looked up from germline, CDR1 is MNHEY and CDR2 is SVGAGI. There are 16 residues in the CDR3. V lost 4 bases and J lost 1, with 16 bases in between. For the CDR3, the DNA is TGTGCCAGCAGTTCCCTCCCCCCCAGGGGGAACACTGAAGCTTTCTTT. This encodes CASSSLPPRGNTEAFF.